This entry features one T cell receptor (beta chain) sequence. This clone's antigen is unknown. Base qualities are missing; no much larger clone stands one base away. The method behind the library was the immunoSEQ multiplex PCR assay. Drawn from immuneACCESS, this table holds only the in-frame rearrangements with V and J called that TCRdb kept. Clones are partly lost; checked studies trace under half to an unresolved V gene and leave the rest unexplained. The sample contains tens of thousands of clones, about 92% of them found a single time. The top ten clonotypes cover around 0.25% of the sample. CDR1 and CDR2 are drawn from the germline V gene (reference sequence): MNHEY, SMNVEV. The trim is 5 bases for V and 15 bases for J, with a gap of 14 bases between the germline ends. Its CDR3 holds 11 amino acids, cysteine through phenylalanine. The CDR3 DNA has 33 bases and is translated from base 1. These data belong to a study of technical replicates of blood from several donors (TCRdb year 2017).

The V and J genes are TRBV27 and TRBJ1-5; the D segment could be TRBD1, given 5 matching bases. The sequence derives from a human donor in good health. The sample consisted of T cells isolated from PBMCs. The sequenced DNA: TGTGCCAGCAGTATGGGGGGTGAGTGGCATTTT. Translated, it reads CASSMGGEWHF.